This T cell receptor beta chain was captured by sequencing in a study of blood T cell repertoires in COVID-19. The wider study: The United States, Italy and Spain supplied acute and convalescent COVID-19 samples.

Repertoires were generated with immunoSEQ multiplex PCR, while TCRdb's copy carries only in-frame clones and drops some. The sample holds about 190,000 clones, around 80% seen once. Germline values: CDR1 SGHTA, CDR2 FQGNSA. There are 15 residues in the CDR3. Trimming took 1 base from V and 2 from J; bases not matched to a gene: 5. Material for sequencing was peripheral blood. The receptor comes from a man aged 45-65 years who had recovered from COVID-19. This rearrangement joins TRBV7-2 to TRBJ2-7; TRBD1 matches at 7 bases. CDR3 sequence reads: CASSLVAQGAYEQYF. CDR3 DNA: TGTGCCAGCAGCTTAGTGGCTCAGGGGGCCTACGAGCAGTACTTC.